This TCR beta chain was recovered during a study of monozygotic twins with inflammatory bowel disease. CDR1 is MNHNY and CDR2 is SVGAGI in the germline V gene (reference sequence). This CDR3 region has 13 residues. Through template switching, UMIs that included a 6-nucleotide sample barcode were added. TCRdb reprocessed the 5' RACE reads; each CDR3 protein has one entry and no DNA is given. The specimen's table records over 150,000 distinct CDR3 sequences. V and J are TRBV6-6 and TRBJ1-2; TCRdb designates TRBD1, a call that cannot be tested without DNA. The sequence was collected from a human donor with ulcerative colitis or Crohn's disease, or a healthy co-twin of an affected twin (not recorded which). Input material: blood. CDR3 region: CASNRGQFYGYTF.